This entry features one T cell receptor beta chain sequence. The CDR3 has 14 amino acids. The V gene lost 3 bases and the J gene lost 4 bases, with 12 bases spanning the gap. Germline assignment: CDR1 SGHVS and CDR2 FQNEAQ. This record belongs to a study of cytomegalovirus exposure and HLA in healthy donors. PCR was performed using 60 Vbeta and 13 Jbeta primers. Clones were sequenced by immunoSEQ multiplex PCR, and TCRdb holds only the in-frame ones, with some missing. The profile shows roughly 110,000 clones, 55% to 70% of them singletons. Sequencing used PBMCs. This chain uses TRBV7-8 with TRBJ1-1; D is perhaps TRBD1 (5 bases). This sequence originates from a woman aged 25 to 45 in good health and CMV-seronegative. CDR3 sequence (DNA): TGTGCCAGCAGCTTTCGCAGGGAGGCCACTGAAGCTTTCTTT. This translates into CASSFRREATEAFF.